Described below is a single T cell receptor beta chain sequence and its context. This sample is drawn from a study of blood T cell repertoires in COVID-19. Study background: Some COVID-19 samples were acute and others convalescent; all came from the United States, Italy and Spain. PBMCs, B-cell-depleted T cells, or T cells were the source of the cDNA or gDNA that made up the material.

The germline V and J ends were trimmed by 9 bases and 5 bases, with 7 bases remaining between them. The CDR3 spans 10 residues. Germline V gene lookup returns CDR1 SGHVS and CDR2 FQNEAQ. The authors' processing: Amplification of reference gene primers was used by the study to estimate nucleated cell counts. The data were produced by immunoSEQ multiplex PCR, yet TCRdb's version contains in-frame clones alone and is incomplete. The V and J calls and the clone size are those of that table, but D and trimming were determined from the DNA. The sample lists under 300,000 clones, nearly 90% occurring once. This TCR was sampled from a woman aged 40 to 55 who had recovered from COVID-19. Sequencing was done on a sample of peripheral blood. V and J are TRBV7-8 and TRBJ2-5; D is unresolved. The CDR3, as DNA: TGTGCCAGTTTCCTTGAGACCCAGTACTTC. It yields the protein CASFLETQYF.